This TCR beta chain was profiled in a study of T cell responses to AZD1222 COVID-19 vaccine. On this clone itself: Its target is unknown.

The CDR3 totals 15 residues. CDR1 is SGHKS, CDR2 YYEKEE, per germline (reference sequence). V was clipped by 0 bases and J by 2 bases, with 11 bases between them. Study results and caveats: White British ancestry dominated among donors, who included more females, and clonal diversity was possibly underestimated.

Sequencing used immunoSEQ multiplex PCR; TCRdb keeps in-frame clones, though not all of them. The repertoire holds some 130,000 clones, with about 93% as singletons. Sequenced here: peripheral blood, sampled 28 days after the second AZD1222 dose. This TCR derives from an adult who received the AZD1222 COVID-19 vaccine. V is TRBV5-5 and J is TRBJ1-2, with D unresolved. For the CDR3, the DNA is TGTGCCAGCAGCTTGGAGCTACCGGCGAACTATGGCTACACCTTC. Translating gives CASSLELPANYGYTF.